This T cell receptor beta chain is from a study of blood T cell repertoires in COVID-19. Study context: The origin of the acute and convalescent COVID-19 samples was the United States, Italy and Spain. T cells, B-cell-depleted T cells, or PBMCs supplied cDNA or gDNA.

Per the original data handling: Reference gene primer amplification in the assay estimated nucleated cell counts. The repertoire was sequenced with immunoSEQ multiplex PCR; TCRdb's copy has only in-frame clones and lacks some. The V and J calls and clone size are taken from that table; D and trimming were inferred from the DNA. The sample carries roughly 80,000 clones, 86% recorded once. Germline CDR1 reads SQVTM; CDR2 reads ANQGSEA. Trimming stripped 5 bases from V and 5 bases from J, with 12 bases between. There are 13 residues in the CDR3. The specimen was peripheral blood. The TCR originated in a man at least 80 years old in a cohort sampled during active COVID-19. The gene calls are TRBV29-1 and TRBJ2-2; a possible D gene is TRBD1 (6 bases). CDR3: CSVTTTGTGELFF. CDR3 in DNA: TGCAGCGTTACCACCACAGGGACCGGGGAGCTGTTTTTT.